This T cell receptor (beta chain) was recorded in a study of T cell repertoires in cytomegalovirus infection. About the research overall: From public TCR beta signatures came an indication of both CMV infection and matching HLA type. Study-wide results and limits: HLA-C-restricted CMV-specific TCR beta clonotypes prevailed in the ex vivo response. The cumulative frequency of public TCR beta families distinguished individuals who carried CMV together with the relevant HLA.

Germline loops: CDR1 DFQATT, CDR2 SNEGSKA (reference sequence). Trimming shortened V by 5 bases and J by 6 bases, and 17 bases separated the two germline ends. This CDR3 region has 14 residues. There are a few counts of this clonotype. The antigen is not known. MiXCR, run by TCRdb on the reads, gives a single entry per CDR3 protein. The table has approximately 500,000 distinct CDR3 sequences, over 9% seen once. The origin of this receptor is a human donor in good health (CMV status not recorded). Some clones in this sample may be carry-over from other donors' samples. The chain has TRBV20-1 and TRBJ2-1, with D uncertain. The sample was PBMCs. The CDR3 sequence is CSAPRVRTTNEQFF. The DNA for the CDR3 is TGCAGTGCTCCTCGGGTTAGGACGACCAATGAGCAGTTCTTC.